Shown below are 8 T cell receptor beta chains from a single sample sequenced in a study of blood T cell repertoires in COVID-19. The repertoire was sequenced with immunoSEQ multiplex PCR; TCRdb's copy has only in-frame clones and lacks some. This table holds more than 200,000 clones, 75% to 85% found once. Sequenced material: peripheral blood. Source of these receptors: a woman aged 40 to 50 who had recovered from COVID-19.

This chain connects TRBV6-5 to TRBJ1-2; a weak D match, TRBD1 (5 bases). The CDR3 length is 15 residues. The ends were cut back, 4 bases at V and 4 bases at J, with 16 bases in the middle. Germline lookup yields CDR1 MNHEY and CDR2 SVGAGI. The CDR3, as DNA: TGTGCCAGCAGTTTACAGCCCCAGGGAACCTATGGCTACACCTTC. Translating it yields CASSLQPQGTYGYTF.

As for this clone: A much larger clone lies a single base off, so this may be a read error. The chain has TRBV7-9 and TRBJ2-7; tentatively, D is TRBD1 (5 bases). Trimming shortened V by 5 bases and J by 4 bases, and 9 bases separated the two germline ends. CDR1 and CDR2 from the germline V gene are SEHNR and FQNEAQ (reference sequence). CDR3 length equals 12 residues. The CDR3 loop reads CASSIDSYEQYF. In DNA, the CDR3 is TGTGCCAGCAGCATTGACAGTTACGAGCAGTACTTC.

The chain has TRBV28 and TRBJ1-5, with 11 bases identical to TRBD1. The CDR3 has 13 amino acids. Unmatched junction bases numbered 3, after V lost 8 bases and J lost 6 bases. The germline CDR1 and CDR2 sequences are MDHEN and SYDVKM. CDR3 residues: CASGTGGIQPQHF. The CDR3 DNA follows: TGTGCCAGCGGGACAGGGGGGATTCAGCCCCAGCATTTT.

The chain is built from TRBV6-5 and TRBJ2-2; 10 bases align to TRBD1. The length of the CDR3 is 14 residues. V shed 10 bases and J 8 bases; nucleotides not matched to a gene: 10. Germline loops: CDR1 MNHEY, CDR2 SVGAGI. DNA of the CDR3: TGTGCCACACGGACAGGGGGGTGGAGGGGGGAGCTGTTTTTT. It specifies CATRTGGWRGELFF.

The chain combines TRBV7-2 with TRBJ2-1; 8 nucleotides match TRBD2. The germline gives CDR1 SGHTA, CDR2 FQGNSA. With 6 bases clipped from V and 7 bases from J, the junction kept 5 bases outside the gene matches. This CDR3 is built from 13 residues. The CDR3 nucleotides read TGTGCCAGCAGTGGGACTAGTAGGAATGAGCAGTTCTTC. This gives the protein CASSGTSRNEQFF.

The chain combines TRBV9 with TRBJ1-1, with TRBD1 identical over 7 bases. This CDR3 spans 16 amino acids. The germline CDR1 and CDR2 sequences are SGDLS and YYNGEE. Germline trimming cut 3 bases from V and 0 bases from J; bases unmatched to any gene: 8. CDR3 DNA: TGTGCCAGCAGCGGAACAGGGGTCGGCATGAACACTGAAGCTTTCTTT. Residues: CASSGTGVGMNTEAFF.

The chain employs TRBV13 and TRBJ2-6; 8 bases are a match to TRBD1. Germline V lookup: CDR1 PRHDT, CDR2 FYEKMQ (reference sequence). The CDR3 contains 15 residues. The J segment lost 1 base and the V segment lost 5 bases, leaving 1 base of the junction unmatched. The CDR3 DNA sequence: TGTGCCAGCAGCACAGGGGGATCTGGGGCCAACGTCCTGACTTTC. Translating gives CASSTGGSGANVLTF.

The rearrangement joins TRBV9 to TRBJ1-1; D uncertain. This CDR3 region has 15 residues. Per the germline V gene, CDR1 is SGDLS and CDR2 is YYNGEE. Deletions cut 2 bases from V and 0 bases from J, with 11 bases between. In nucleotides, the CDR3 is TGTGCCAGCAGCGTTCAGGTCGGATTGAACACTGAAGCTTTCTTT. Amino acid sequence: CASSVQVGLNTEAFF. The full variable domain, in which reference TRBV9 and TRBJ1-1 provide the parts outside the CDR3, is DSGVTQTPKHLITATGQRVTLRCSPRSGDLSVYWYQQSLDQGLQFLIQYYNGEERAKGNILERFSAQQFPDLHSELNLSSLELGDSALYFCASSVQVGLNTEAFFGQGTRLTVV.